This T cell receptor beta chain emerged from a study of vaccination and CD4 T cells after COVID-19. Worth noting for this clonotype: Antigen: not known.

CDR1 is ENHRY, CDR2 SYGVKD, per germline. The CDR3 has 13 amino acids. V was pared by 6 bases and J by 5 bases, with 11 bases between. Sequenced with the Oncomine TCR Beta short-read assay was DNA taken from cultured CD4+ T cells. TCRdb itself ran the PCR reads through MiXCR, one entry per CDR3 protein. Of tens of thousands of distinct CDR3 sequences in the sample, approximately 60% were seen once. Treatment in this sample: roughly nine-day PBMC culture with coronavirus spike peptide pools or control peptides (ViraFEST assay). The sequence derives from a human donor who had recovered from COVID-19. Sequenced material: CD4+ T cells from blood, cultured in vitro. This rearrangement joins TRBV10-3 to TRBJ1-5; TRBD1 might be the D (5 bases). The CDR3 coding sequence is TGTGCCATCAGCTCTCGGGGCGATCAGCCCCAGCATTTT. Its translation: CAISSRGDQPQHF.